This is a list of T cell receptor beta chains from one sample in a study of shared clonotypes between healthy human individuals. TCRdb's table, derived via immunoSEQ multiplex PCR, lists solely in-frame clones and lacks some. The data contain about 480,000 clones, about three quarters of them singletons. Source material: PBMCs. Receptor source: a woman aged 40 to 49 in good health. Some clones in this sample may be carry-over from other donors' samples. Both conserved end residues are part of each CDR3. D genes are given only for firm matches. Clone size is stated in some rows and not others, as once, few, many or a class when expanded.

>-|-|TRBV7-2|TRBJ2-7
CASSPWAGGDEQYF
TGTGCCAGCAGCCCGTGGGCAGGGGGGGACGAGCAGTACTTC
>-|-|TRBV19|TRBJ1-4
CASSIEGRRAPNEKLFF
TGTGCCAGTAGTATAGAGGGTAGACGGGCTCCTAATGAAAAACTGTTTTTT
>-|-|TRBV2|TRBJ1-5
CASSVRVSNQPQHF
TGTGCCAGCAGTGTTAGAGTTAGCAATCAGCCCCAGCATTTT
>TRBD1|many|TRBV5-1|TRBJ2-7
CASSFTGTGEGEQYF
TGCGCCAGCAGCTTTACCGGGACAGGGGAAGGAGAGCAGTACTTC
>-|-|TRBV20-1|TRBJ1-1
CSARATEAFF
TGCAGTGCTAGGGCTACTGAAGCTTTCTTT
>-|-|TRBV5-1|TRBJ2-7
CARSLGEGAGSYEQYF
TGCGCCCGCAGCCTGGGGGAGGGGGCAGGGTCCTACGAGCAGTACTTC
>TRBD1|few|TRBV27|TRBJ1-1
CASSRGQGNTEAFF
TGTGCCAGCAGTCGGGGACAGGGGAACACTGAAGCTTTCTTT
>-|-|TRBV6-1|TRBJ2-7
CASSARSSAGYEQYF
TGTGCCAGCAGTGCCCGGTCTAGCGCGGGGTACGAGCAGTACTTC
>TRBD1|-|TRBV6-5|TRBJ1-2
CASSRQGRPYGYTF
TGTGCCAGCAGCCGACAGGGGCGACCCTATGGCTACACCTTC
>-|once|TRBV5-5|TRBJ1-2
CASSLDRTENSGGYTF
TGTGCCAGCAGCTTGGATCGGACAGAAAATTCTGGTGGCTACACCTTC
>-|once|TRBV7-9|TRBJ2-1
CASSLVIGDNEQFF
TGTGCCAGCAGCTTAGTGATTGGGGACAATGAGCAGTTCTTC
>-|-|TRBV7-2|TRBJ2-7
CASSLGGGWEQYF
TGTGCCAGCAGCTTAGGAGGGGGGTGGGAGCAGTACTTC
>TRBD1|-|TRBV4-1|TRBJ2-7
CASSQDPGQGADEQYF
TGCGCCAGCAGCCAAGATCCGGGACAGGGGGCCGACGAGCAGTACTTC
>-|-|TRBV7-2|TRBJ2-3
CASSQGTDTSTDTQYF
TGTGCCAGCAGCCAAGGGACGGACACTAGCACAGATACGCAGTATTTT
>-|-|TRBV18|TRBJ2-6
CASSPPVGTSGANVLTF
TGTGCCAGCTCACCACCCGTCGGGACGTCAGGGGCCAACGTCCTGACTTTC
>-|-|TRBV5-5|TRBJ1-5
CASSPVRNQPQHF
TGTGCCAGCAGCCCTGTCCGCAATCAGCCCCAGCATTTT
>TRBD2|-|TRBV5-1|TRBJ2-7
CASSFGGYEQYF
TGCGCCAGCAGCTTCGGGGGGTACGAGCAGTACTTC
>-|-|TRBV15|TRBJ1-1
CATSERKNTEAFF
TGTGCCACCAGCGAGAGGAAGAACACTGAAGCTTTCTTT
>TRBD1|-|TRBV2|TRBJ2-7
CATGQQTYEQYF
TGTGCCACGGGACAGCAAACCTACGAGCAGTACTTC
>TRBD1|-|TRBV4-1|TRBJ1-2
CASSRPNRGPRQGYTF
TGCGCCAGCAGCCGCCCGAACAGGGGGCCAAGGCAGGGCTACACCTTC
>-|-|TRBV7-2|TRBJ1-5
CASSVSGNQPQHF
TGTGCCAGCAGCGTTAGTGGCAATCAGCCCCAGCATTTT
>-|-|TRBV6-5|TRBJ2-1
CASSYGGPSSYNEQFF
TGTGCCAGCAGTTACGGGGGCCCGAGCTCCTACAATGAGCAGTTCTTC
>TRBD1|many|TRBV7-9|TRBJ1-2
CASSLGGQSYGYTF
TGTGCCAGCAGCTTAGGGGGACAGTCCTATGGCTACACCTTC
>-|once|TRBV28|TRBJ1-4
CASSLPTNEKLFF
TGTGCCAGCAGCTTACCAACTAATGAAAAACTGTTTTTT
>-|many|TRBV5-8|TRBJ1-2
CATRQELANYGYTF
TGTGCCACCCGACAGGAACTCGCTAACTATGGCTACACCTTC
>TRBD1|-|TRBV7-9|TRBJ1-1
CASSSEGAAFF
TGTGCCAGCAGCTCCGAGGGGGCAGCTTTCTTT
>TRBD2|-|TRBV28|TRBJ2-1
CASSFNERDDPWRSYNEQFF
TGTGCCAGCAGTTTTAATGAGCGGGACGATCCCTGGAGGTCCTACAATGAGCAGTTCTTC
>-|-|TRBV18|TRBJ2-5
CASSPPLQETQYF
TGTGCCAGCTCACCACCTCTCCAAGAGACCCAGTACTTC
>-|-|TRBV28|TRBJ1-2
CASSSISPRTLNYGYTF
TGTGCCAGCAGCTCCATAAGCCCTAGGACACTTAACTATGGCTACACCTTC
>-|-|TRBV19|TRBJ2-7
CASKAPGASYEQYF
TGTGCCAGTAAAGCGCCAGGGGCCTCCTACGAGCAGTACTTC
>-|once|TRBV7-9|TRBJ1-1
CASSFRRADGAFF
TGTGCCAGCAGCTTCCGACGGGCTGACGGGGCTTTCTTT
>TRBD1|-|TRBV2|TRBJ2-7
CASSTRDRYYEQYF
TGTGCCAGCAGTACCCGGGACAGGTACTACGAGCAGTACTTC
>-|-|TRBV18|TRBJ2-3
CASSPRQGKTDTQYF
TGTGCCAGCTCACCTCGGCAGGGGAAAACAGATACGCAGTATTTT
>-|once|TRBV6-6|TRBJ1-1
CASSPTGLQAFF
TGTGCCAGCAGCCCCACAGGCCTCCAAGCTTTCTTT
>-|-|TRBV5-1|TRBJ1-1
CASSLAPGEGTEAFF
TGCGCCAGCAGCTTGGCCCCCGGAGAGGGCACTGAAGCTTTCTTT
>-|-|TRBV2|TRBJ2-1
CASKWDIGYNEQFF
TGTGCCAGCAAGTGGGACATAGGGTACAATGAGCAGTTCTTC
>-|-|TRBV5-4|TRBJ2-3
CASSLAGLAGTDTQYF
TGTGCCAGCAGCTTGGCCGGGCTAGCCGGCACAGATACGCAGTATTTT